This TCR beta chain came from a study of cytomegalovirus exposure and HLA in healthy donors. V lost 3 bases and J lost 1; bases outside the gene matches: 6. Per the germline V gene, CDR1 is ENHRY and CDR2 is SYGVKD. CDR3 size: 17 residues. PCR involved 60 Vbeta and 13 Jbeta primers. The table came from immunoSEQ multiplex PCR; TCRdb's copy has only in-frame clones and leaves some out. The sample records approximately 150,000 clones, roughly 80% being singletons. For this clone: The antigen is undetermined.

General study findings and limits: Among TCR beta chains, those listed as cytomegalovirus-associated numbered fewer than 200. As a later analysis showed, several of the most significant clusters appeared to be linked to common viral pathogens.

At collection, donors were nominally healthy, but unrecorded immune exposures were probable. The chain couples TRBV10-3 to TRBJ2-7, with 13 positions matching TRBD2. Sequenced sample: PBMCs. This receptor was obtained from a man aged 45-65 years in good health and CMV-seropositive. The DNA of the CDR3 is TGTGCCATCAGTGAAACTAGCGGGAGGGATGGGTCCTACGAGCAGTACTTC. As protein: CAISETSGRDGSYEQYF.